These 29 T cell receptor beta chains were sequenced from one sample in a study of CD8 T cells in Susac syndrome. When the RNA was reverse transcribed, random hexamers were used with an input of roughly 0.5 to 1 ug. TCRdb itself ran the immunoSEQ multiplex PCR reads through MiXCR, one entry per CDR3 protein. The sample holds some 150,000 distinct CDR3 sequences; roughly 95% are singletons and the top ten take under 0.15%. Sequencing was performed on CD8+ T cells from PBMCs. These receptors all come from a human donor with multiple sclerosis.

V gene TRBV7-9 combines with J gene TRBJ1-1; no reliable D call. Germline loops: CDR1 SEHNR, CDR2 FQNEAQ (reference sequence). Trimming cost V 3 bases and J 3 bases, with 8 bases left between them. This CDR3 has 13 residues. This chain's CDR3 is CASSFGVDTEAFF. CDR3 nucleotides: TGTGCCAGCAGCTTCGGGGTGGACACTGAAGCTTTCTTT.

The chain has TRBV30 and TRBJ1-2; D uncertain. Trimming removed 8 bases at V and 3 bases at J, with 10 bases between. The CDR3 spans 11 residues. Looked up from germline, CDR1 is GTSNPN and CDR2 is SVGIG (reference sequence). DNA for the CDR3: TGTGCCATATTCGGATACTATGGCTACACCTTC. It yields the protein CAIFGYYGYTF.

This chain joins TRBV30 and TRBJ1-5, with D uncertain. The CDR3 sequence is 14 residues long. Germline V gives CDR1 GTSNPN, CDR2 SVGIG (reference sequence). Trimming stripped 0 bases from V and 6 bases from J, with 12 bases between. For the CDR3, the DNA is TGTGCCTGGAGTGTGGTGGGGTTCGGTCAGCCCCAGCATTTT. Amino acids: CAWSVVGFGQPQHF.

The chain has TRBV7-9 and TRBJ1-5; D is possibly TRBD1 (5 bases). Per germline, CDR1 SEHNR and CDR2 FQNEAQ (reference sequence). Trimming left V 5 bases short and J 6 bases short, with 17 bases between. This CDR3 is 15 amino acids long. CDR3 in amino acids: CASSLARGSPQPQHF. Written as DNA, the CDR3 is TGTGCCAGCAGCCTGGCGAGGGGTTCCCCTCAGCCCCAGCATTTT.

The V gene is TRBV9, the J gene TRBJ1-2; 9 nucleotides line up with TRBD1. The CDR3 is 15 amino acids. CDR1 SGDLS and CDR2 YYNGEE come from the germline V gene. V shed 3 bases, J shed 4 bases, and the junction held 7 bases outside the gene matches. The CDR3 nucleotides are TGTGCCAGCAGCGCCACAGGGGGCTTGGGCTATGGCTACACCTTC. This gives the protein CASSATGGLGYGYTF. The full variable domain, with the rest looked up from reference TRBV9 and TRBJ1-2, is DSGVTQTPKHLITATGQRVTLRCSPRSGDLSVYWYQQSLDQGLQFLIQYYNGEERAKGNILERFSAQQFPDLHSELNLSSLELGDSALYFCASSATGGLGYGYTFGSGTRLTVV.

CDR3 nucleotides: TGCGCCAGCCGGGAGTTCTCCTACGAGCAGTACTTC. This encodes CASREFSYEQYF. The rearrangement links TRBV5-1 to TRBJ2-7; tentative D call: TRBD2 (6 bases). The CDR3 spans 12 residues. Germline loops: CDR1 SGHRS, CDR2 YFSETQ. Trimming stripped 7 bases from V and 0 bases from J, with 8 bases between.

The chain joins TRBV19 to TRBJ2-1; 9 bases are a match to TRBD1. Per germline, CDR1 LNHDA and CDR2 SQIVND (reference sequence). The ends lost 5 bases at V and 5 bases at J; junction bases unmatched: 4. This CDR3 comprises 14 residues. This CDR3 reads CASSWGQGNNEQFF. The CDR3 nucleotides read TGTGCCAGTAGTTGGGGACAGGGAAACAATGAGCAGTTCTTC.

V is TRBV2 and J is TRBJ1-4, with unresolved D. Germline CDR1 and CDR2: SNHLY and FYNNEI. V was shortened by 4 bases and J by 8 bases, with 20 bases between the two germline ends. CDR3 length: 16 amino acids. CDR3 sequence reads: CASSAQLLEMREKLFF. As DNA, the CDR3 is TGTGCCAGCAGTGCTCAGCTTCTAGAAATGAGGGAAAAACTGTTTTTT. Full variable domain (outside the CDR3, taken from reference TRBV2 and TRBJ1-4): EPEVTQTPSHQVTQMGQEVILRCVPISNHLYFYWYRQILGQKVEFLVSFYNNEISEKSEIFDDQFSVERPDGSNFTLKIRSTKLEDSAMYFCASSAQLLEMREKLFFGSGTQLSVL.

The V gene is TRBV15, the J gene TRBJ2-5, with 8 bases lining up with TRBD2. The junction had 10 bases not matched to a gene; V was cut back by 11 bases and J by 5 bases. CDR1 and CDR2 from the germline V gene are LNHNV and YYDKDF (reference sequence). The CDR3 runs to 13 residues. CDR3 nucleotide sequence: TGTGCCCTCGGCCGCGGGGGGCACGAGACCCAGTACTTC. Translation: CALGRGGHETQYF. Supplemented by reference TRBV15 and TRBJ2-5, the full variable domain reads DAMVIQNPRYQVTQFGKPVTLSCSQTLNHNVMYWYQQKSSQAPKLLFHYYDKDFNNEADTPDNFQSRRPNTSFCFLDIRSPGLGDTAMYLCALGRGGHETQYFGPGTRLLVL.

The chain joins TRBV7-9 to TRBJ2-1; D unclear. CDR3 length: 12 residues. Looked up from germline, CDR1 is SEHNR and CDR2 is FQNEAQ (reference sequence). V was clipped by 4 bases and J by 6 bases, with 7 bases between them. The chain's CDR3 is CASSSPVNEQFF. The CDR3 bases are TGTGCCAGCAGCTCTCCGGTCAATGAGCAGTTCTTC.

The chain couples TRBV5-1 to TRBJ2-5, with D possibly being TRBD1 or TRBD2 (5 bases each). There are 15 residues in the CDR3. V shed 1 base and J shed 10 bases, with 20 bases lying between them. CDR1 SGHRS and CDR2 YFSETQ come from the germline V gene. The CDR3 region has the DNA TGCGCCAGCAGCTTGTTCGGGGAAAGAAGGGGTGACCAGTACTTC. This encodes CASSLFGERRGDQYF.

The rearrangement joins TRBV12-3 or TRBV12-4 to TRBJ2-3; the D is unclear. Trimming shortened V by 3 bases and J by 5 bases, and 12 bases separated the two germline ends. The CDR3 is 14 amino acids. DNA of the CDR3: TGTGCCAGCAGTTTGGGTGGGATCGGAGATACGCAGTATTTT. It specifies CASSLGGIGDTQYF.

The gene calls are TRBV12-3 or TRBV12-4 and TRBJ1-1; D uncertain. Trimming shortened V by 1 base and J by 8 bases, and 8 bases separated the two germline ends. The length of the CDR3 is 12 residues. This chain's CDR3 is CASSLGRPEAFF. CDR3 bases: TGTGCCAGCAGTTTAGGGCGCCCCGAAGCTTTCTTT.

The chain links TRBV19 to TRBJ2-1; maybe TRBD2 (6 bases). The V gene lost 5 bases and the J gene lost 5 bases, with 7 bases spanning the gap. The CDR3 is 12 amino acids. Looked up from germline, CDR1 is LNHDA and CDR2 is SQIVND (reference sequence). The CDR3, as DNA: TGTGCCAGTAGTGGGGGGAACAATGAGCAGTTCTTC. Protein product: CASSGGNNEQFF. Variable domain in full (rest from reference TRBV19 and TRBJ2-1): DGGITQSPKYLFRKEGQNVTLSCEQNLNHDAMYWYRQDPGQGLRLIYYSQIVNDFQKGDIAEGYSVSREKKESFPLTVTSAQKNPTAFYLCASSGGNNEQFFGPGTRLTVL.

The chain employs TRBV27 and TRBJ2-7; D is unclear. The germline gives CDR1 MNHEY, CDR2 SMNVEV (reference sequence). Trimming stripped 2 bases from V and 6 bases from J, with 11 bases between. The CDR3 runs 13 residues. This CDR3 is CASSLGYLGEQYF. The CDR3 region has the DNA TGTGCCAGCAGTTTAGGCTACCTGGGCGAGCAGTACTTC.

The chain couples TRBV29-1 to TRBJ1-2; D might be TRBD1 (6 bases). The CDR3 covers 13 residues. Germline-derived CDR1 and CDR2 are SQVTM and ANQGSEA. V lost 2 bases and J lost 3, with 10 bases in between. Here the CDR3 DNA reads TGCAGCGTTGAAATGGACAGCCACTATGGCTACACCTTC. Encoded protein: CSVEMDSHYGYTF.

The chain recombines TRBV6-6 with TRBJ2-5; D gene unclear. Trimming removed 2 bases from V and 2 bases from J, with 12 bases in between. Germline CDR1 reads MNHNY; CDR2 reads SVGAGI (reference sequence). The CDR3 loop spans 15 amino acids. The CDR3 here is CASSYRARPQETQYF. In nucleotides, the CDR3 is TGTGCCAGCAGTTACAGGGCTCGACCGCAAGAGACCCAGTACTTC.

The chain carries TRBV19 and TRBJ2-5; TRBD1 aligns across 7 bases. Looked up from germline, CDR1 is LNHDA and CDR2 is SQIVND (reference sequence). With 3 bases clipped from V and 0 bases from J, the junction kept 1 base outside the gene matches. The CDR3 has 14 residues. CDR3 DNA: TGTGCCAGTAGTATTGGGACAGACCAAGAGACCCAGTACTTC. It specifies CASSIGTDQETQYF.

This sequence joins TRBV5-1 and TRBJ2-5; 8 bases are shared with TRBD2. The CDR3 contains 16 residues. The trim removed 2 bases at V and 3 bases at J, leaving 9 bases unmatched. The germline gives CDR1 SGHRS, CDR2 YFSETQ. Here the CDR3 reads CASSFESGGLEETQYF. The CDR3 coding sequence is TGCGCCAGCAGCTTCGAAAGCGGGGGTTTGGAAGAGACCCAGTACTTC.

This clonotype came up once. The chain employs TRBV9 and TRBJ2-6; D ambiguous. V was shortened by 1 base and J by 1 base, with 0 bases between the two germline ends. CDR3 length: 13 residues. Germline values: CDR1 SGDLS, CDR2 YYNGEE. The CDR3 region has the DNA TGTGCCAGCAGCGTATCTGGGGCCAACGTCCTGACTTTC. This encodes CASSVSGANVLTF.

CDR3 in DNA: TGCGCCAGCAGCTTGGCGCGACAGGGGCCTAACTATGGCTACACCTTC. It codes for CASSLARQGPNYGYTF. This chain connects TRBV5-1 to TRBJ1-2; 8 nucleotides agree with TRBD1. Trimming removed 0 bases from V and 0 bases from J; junction bases left unmatched: 4. Germline assignment: CDR1 SGHRS and CDR2 YFSETQ. This CDR3 comprises 16 residues.

J is TRBJ2-7 and V is TRBV29-1; D is ambiguous. With 4 bases removed from V and 0 bases from J, the gap between germline ends came to 7 bases. The CDR3 consists of 12 residues. CDR1 is SQVTM, CDR2 ANQGSEA, per germline. This CDR3 reads CSVGATSYEQYF. The CDR3 region has the DNA TGCAGCGTTGGGGCCACCTCCTACGAGCAGTACTTC.

The chain links TRBV29-1 to TRBJ2-5; D unclear. V lost 7 bases to trimming and J lost 5 bases, with 8 bases between them. The CDR3 is made up of 10 amino acids. Germline V gene data show CDR1 as SQVTM and CDR2 as ANQGSEA. In DNA form, the CDR3 reads TGCAGCGCCTTCCGGGAGACCCAGTACTTC. Its translation: CSAFRETQYF. Together with reference TRBV29-1 and TRBJ2-5, the CDR3 gives the full variable domain: SAVISQKPSRDICQRGTSLTIQCQVDSQVTMMFWYRQQPGQSLTLIATANQGSEATYESGFVIDKFPISRPNLTFSTLTVSNMSPEDSSIYLCSAFRETQYFGPGTRLLVL.

The chain combines TRBV11-2 with TRBJ2-5; 10 bases are a match to TRBD2. The ends lost 3 bases at V and 9 bases at J; junction bases unmatched: 7. The CDR3 runs 14 residues. In germline, CDR1 is SGHAT, CDR2 FQNNGV. This CDR3 is CASSFLAGAPAQYF. Here the CDR3 DNA reads TGTGCCAGCAGCTTCCTAGCGGGGGCCCCGGCCCAGTACTTC.

The V gene is TRBV6-5, the J gene TRBJ1-4, with 9 positions matching TRBD1. This CDR3 comprises 15 residues. V gave up 5 bases and J gave up 12 bases; unmatched junction bases: 13. Germline lookup yields CDR1 MNHEY and CDR2 SVGAGI. Here the CDR3 reads CASSDPDRGLNELFF. In DNA, the CDR3 is TGTGCCAGCAGTGACCCGGACAGGGGCTTGAATGAACTGTTTTTT.

The V gene is TRBV3-1, the J gene TRBJ2-5; possibly TRBD1 for D (6 bases). The CDR3 is 13 residues long. Germline V gene sequence: CDR1 LGHDT, CDR2 YNNKEL (reference sequence). V was pared by 4 bases and J by 5 bases, with 11 bases between. The CDR3 DNA is TGTGCCAGCAGCCCCAGGGGACGGGAGACCCAGTACTTC. This sequence encodes CASSPRGRETQYF.

The chain combines TRBV5-6 with TRBJ2-5; D might be TRBD2 (6 bases). This CDR3 spans 13 amino acids. The ends were cut back, 7 bases at V and 1 base at J, with 11 bases in the middle. Looked up from germline, CDR1 is SGHDT and CDR2 is YYEEEE. This chain's CDR3 is CASSQLAQETQYF. The CDR3 bases are TGTGCCAGCTCCCAACTAGCCCAAGAGACCCAGTACTTC. The whole variable domain, remainder taken from reference TRBV5-6 and TRBJ2-5, is DAGVTQSPTHLIKTRGQQVTLRCSPKSGHDTVSWYQQALGQGPQFIFQYYEEEERQRGNFPDRFSGHQFPNYSSELNVNALLLGDSALYLCASSQLAQETQYFGPGTRLLVL.

The rearrangement joins TRBV5-6 to TRBJ2-3; 7 nucleotides agree with TRBD1. The CDR3 consists of 12 residues. Germline V gene lookup returns CDR1 SGHDT and CDR2 YYEEEE. The V segment lost 3 bases and the J segment 9 bases; nucleotides outside the gene matches: 4. The CDR3 nucleotides read TGTGCCAGCAGCTCGTTCAGGGGGACGCAGTATTTT. This sequence encodes CASSSFRGTQYF.

This clonotype was recorded once. This rearrangement joins TRBV29-1 to TRBJ1-1; unclear D gene. Deletions cut 0 bases from V and 0 bases from J, with 5 bases between. Germline V lookup: CDR1 SQVTM, CDR2 ANQGSEA. CDR3 length: 13 amino acids. The DNA of the CDR3 is TGCAGCGTTGAAGATGGGGTGAACACTGAAGCTTTCTTT. This codes for CSVEDGVNTEAFF.